Below, 4 T cell receptor beta chains from the same sample are listed, as sequenced in a study of T cells after yellow fever vaccination. TCRdb itself ran the 5' RACE reads through MiXCR, one entry per CDR3 protein. Among 350,000 to 550,000 distinct CDR3 sequences listed, roughly a sixth were seen once. The input for sequencing was PBMCs, taken before the yellow fever booster vaccination. The receptors here all came from a man younger than 35 who received the YFV17D yellow fever vaccine.

There are a few counts of this clonotype. The CDR3 bases are TGCAGCGTTGAAATAGCGGGGGACCCTTTGGAGACCCAGTACTTC. Protein sequence: CSVEIAGDPLETQYF. V usage is TRBV29-1 and J usage is TRBJ2-5; TRBD2 matches 9 bases. V shed 2 bases, J shed 5 bases, and the junction held 9 bases outside the gene matches. CDR3 length: 15 residues. Germline V lookup: CDR1 SQVTM, CDR2 ANQGSEA.

The V gene is TRBV5-1, the J gene TRBJ1-1; TRBD1 might be the D (6 bases). This CDR3 region has 15 residues. Germline CDR1 reads SGHRS; CDR2 reads YFSETQ. V lost 5 bases, J lost 1 base, and 15 bases lay in between. CDR3 in DNA: TGCGCCAGCAGTCTGAGGACAGCCCCGAACACTGAAGCTTTCTTT. Protein product: CASSLRTAPNTEAFF.

This clonotype has a handful of counts. The genes are TRBV5-5 and TRBJ2-5; D gene ambiguous. Trimming cost V 0 bases and J 1 base, with 7 bases left between them. CDR3 size: 14 residues. CDR1 is SGHKS and CDR2 is YYEKEE in the germline V gene (reference sequence). The CDR3 region is CASSLAGRQETQYF. The CDR3 nucleotides are TGTGCCAGCAGCTTGGCTGGCCGCCAAGAGACCCAGTACTTC.

The chain couples TRBV7-3 to TRBJ2-5; 10 bases are a match to TRBD2. The J segment lost 0 bases and the V segment lost 5 bases, leaving 6 bases of the junction unmatched. This CDR3 is 16 amino acids long. The germline CDR1 and CDR2 sequences are SGHTA and FQGTGA. The chain's CDR3 is CASSQGTSVNQETQYF. The CDR3 nucleotides read TGTGCCAGCAGCCAGGGGACTAGCGTAAACCAAGAGACCCAGTACTTC.